The 6 T cell receptor beta chains listed next were all sequenced from one sample in a study of control samples from healthy donors and cancer patients (dated by TCRdb to about 2020). Library preparation employed the immunoSEQ multiplex PCR assay. The clones in this table, taken by TCRdb from immuneACCESS, are in-frame only. Not every clone is retained; where verified, under half of the shortfall comes from an unresolved V gene, and the cause of the rest is unknown. The sample table records approximately 160,000 clones; 85% to 95% of these occur just once. The biggest ten clones account for about 4% of the sample. Sequencing input: blood. The receptors here all came from an older woman in good health.

V is TRBV30 and J is TRBJ1-6; 7 bases agree with TRBD1. Germline lookup yields CDR1 GTSNPN and CDR2 SVGIG (reference sequence). This CDR3 spans 16 amino acids. The J segment lost 5 bases and the V segment lost 2 bases, leaving 9 bases of the junction unmatched. DNA for the CDR3: TGTGCCTGGAGTCGGTTAGGGGGCTTGAATAATTCACCCCTCCACTTT. Amino acids: CAWSRLGGLNNSPLHF.

This clone appeared once. The chain carries TRBV27 and TRBJ2-1; TRBD2 matches 8 bases. V lost 7 bases and J lost 9; bases outside the gene matches: 14. CDR1 is MNHEY, CDR2 SMNVEV, per germline (reference sequence). This CDR3 has 15 amino acids. As DNA, the CDR3 is TGTGCCAGCACTCCCCGCGGGGGGCAGAAAGGTGAGCAGTTCTTC. It yields the protein CASTPRGGQKGEQFF.

The genes are TRBV6-2 or TRBV6-3 and TRBJ2-7; 9 nucleotides match TRBD1. The ends lost 5 bases at V and 5 bases at J; junction bases unmatched: 10. Per germline, CDR1 MNHEY and CDR2 SVGEGT. CDR3 length: 15 residues. CDR3 DNA sequence: TGTGCCAGCAGTAAATCCGGGACAGGGTACGACGAGCAGTACTTC. Protein product: CASSKSGTGYDEQYF.

Remarks on this clone: This sample includes further DNA sequences coding for the same CDR3. V usage is TRBV20-1 and J usage is TRBJ2-5; no definite D call. The length of the CDR3 is 11 residues. CDR1 is DFQATT and CDR2 is SNEGSKA in the germline V gene (reference sequence). Deletions cut 3 bases from V and 0 bases from J, with 2 bases between. DNA for the CDR3: TGCAGTGCTAGGGACCAAGAGACCCAGTACTTC. It codes for CSARDQETQYF.

The chain recombines TRBV6-1 with TRBJ1-5; unclear D gene. Germline V gene lookup returns CDR1 MNHNS and CDR2 SASEGT. CDR3 length: 16 amino acids. V was shortened by 3 bases and J by 1 base, with 13 bases between the two germline ends. CDR3 loop: CASSDRTGVSNQPQHF. The CDR3 DNA reads as TGTGCCAGCAGTGATAGGACGGGTGTCAGCAATCAGCCCCAGCATTTT.

The rearrangement joins TRBV4-1 to TRBJ1-3; TRBD1 matches 10 bases. Trimming cost V 3 bases and J 5 bases; bases outside gene matches: 10. The CDR3 is 17 residues long. Germline CDR1 reads MGHRA; CDR2 reads YSYEKL. CDR3 region: CASSQVGQGRRRNTIYF. CDR3 coding DNA: TGCGCCAGCAGCCAGGTGGGACAGGGGAGGAGGCGAAACACCATATATTTT.